This T cell receptor (beta chain) is drawn from a study of control samples from healthy donors and cancer patients. This CDR3 spans 17 amino acids. V was clipped by 3 bases and J by 3 bases; unmatched bases: 8. Germline V gene sequence: CDR1 LNHDA, CDR2 SQIVND (reference sequence). Profiling relied on immunoSEQ multiplex PCR, and the TCRdb table lists in-frame clones only, not all of them. The table lists about 68,000 clones, approximately 86% of them singletons. The TCR was taken from a man aged 55 to 70 in good health. The chain carries TRBV19 and TRBJ2-1, with 10 bases lining up with TRBD2. Sequenced sample: blood. CDR3 bases: TGTGCCAGTAGTATGCGGCTAGCGGGGGAAAGCTACAATGAGCAGTTCTTC. Translation: CASSMRLAGESYNEQFF. The variable domain in full, with the rest retrieved from reference TRBV19 and TRBJ2-1, is DGGITQSPKYLFRKEGQNVTLSCEQNLNHDAMYWYRQDPGQGLRLIYYSQIVNDFQKGDIAEGYSVSREKKESFPLTVTSAQKNPTAFYLCASSMRLAGESYNEQFFGPGTRLTVL.